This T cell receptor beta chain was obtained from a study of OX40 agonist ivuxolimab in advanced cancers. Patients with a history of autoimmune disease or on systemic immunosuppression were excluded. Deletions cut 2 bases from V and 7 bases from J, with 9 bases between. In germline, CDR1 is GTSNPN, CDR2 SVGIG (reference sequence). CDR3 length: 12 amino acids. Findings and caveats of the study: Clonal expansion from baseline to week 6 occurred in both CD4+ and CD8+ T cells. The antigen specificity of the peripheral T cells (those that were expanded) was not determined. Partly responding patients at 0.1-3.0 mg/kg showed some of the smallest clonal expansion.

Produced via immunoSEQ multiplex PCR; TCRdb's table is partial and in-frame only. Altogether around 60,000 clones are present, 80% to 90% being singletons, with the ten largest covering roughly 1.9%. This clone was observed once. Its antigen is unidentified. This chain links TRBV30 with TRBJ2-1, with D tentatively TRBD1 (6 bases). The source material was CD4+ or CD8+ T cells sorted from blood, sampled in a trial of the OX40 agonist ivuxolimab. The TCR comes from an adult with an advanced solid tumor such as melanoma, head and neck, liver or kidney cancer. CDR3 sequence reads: CAWSHTGNEQFF. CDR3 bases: TGTGCCTGGAGTCATACAGGGAATGAGCAGTTCTTC. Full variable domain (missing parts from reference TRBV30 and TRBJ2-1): SQTIHQWPATLVQPVGSPLSLECTVEGTSNPNLYWYRQAAGRGLQLLFYSVGIGQISSEVPQNLSASRPQDRQFILSSKKLLLSDSGFYLCAWSHTGNEQFFGPGTRLTVL.